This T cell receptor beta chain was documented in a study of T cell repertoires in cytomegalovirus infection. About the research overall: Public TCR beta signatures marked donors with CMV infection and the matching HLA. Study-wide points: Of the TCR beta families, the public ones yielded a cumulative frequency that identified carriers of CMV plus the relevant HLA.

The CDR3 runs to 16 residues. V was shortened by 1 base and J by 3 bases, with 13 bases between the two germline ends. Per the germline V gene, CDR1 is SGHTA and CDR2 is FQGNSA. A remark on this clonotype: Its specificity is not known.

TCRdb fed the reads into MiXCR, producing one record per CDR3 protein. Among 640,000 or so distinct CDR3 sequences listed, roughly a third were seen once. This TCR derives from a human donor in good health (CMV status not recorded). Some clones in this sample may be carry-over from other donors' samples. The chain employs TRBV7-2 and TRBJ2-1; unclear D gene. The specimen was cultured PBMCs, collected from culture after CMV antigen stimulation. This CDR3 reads CASSLVGGRNYNEQFF. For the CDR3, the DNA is TGTGCCAGCAGCTTAGTCGGTGGCCGGAACTACAATGAGCAGTTCTTC. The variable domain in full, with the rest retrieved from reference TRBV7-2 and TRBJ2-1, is GAGVSQSPSNKVTEKGKDVELRCDPISGHTALYWYRQSLGQGLEFLIYFQGNSAPDKSGLPSDRFSAERTGGSVSTLTIQRTQQEDSAVYLCASSLVGGRNYNEQFFGPGTRLTVL.